The following is a T cell receptor beta chain sequence with its context. V gave up 0 bases and J gave up 3 bases; unmatched junction bases: 3. This CDR3 is built from 16 residues. Germline V gene lookup returns CDR1 LNHDA and CDR2 SQIVND (reference sequence). These data are taken from a study of blood T cell repertoires in COVID-19. Study-level background: The study drew acute and convalescent COVID-19 samples from the United States, Italy and Spain. In each case, the material was cDNA or gDNA derived from T cells, B-cell-depleted T cells, or PBMCs.

In the original workflow: Reference gene primer amplification in the assay estimated nucleated cell counts. Sequencing used immunoSEQ multiplex PCR; TCRdb keeps in-frame clones, though not all of them. Clone size and the V and J calls come from that table; the DNA yielded D and trimming. The sample includes roughly 69,000 clones, about 90% seen only once; the top ten take more than 4.5%. The sequence was obtained from a man in his fifties or sixties with acute or convalescent COVID-19. The chain couples TRBV19 to TRBJ2-1, with 9 bases aligning to TRBD1. The sample comprised peripheral blood. DNA of the CDR3: TGTGCCAGTAGTATAGACGCGGGACAGGGCTACAATGAGCAGTTCTTC. Encoded protein: CASSIDAGQGYNEQFF. Variable domain in full (rest from reference TRBV19 and TRBJ2-1): DGGITQSPKYLFRKEGQNVTLSCEQNLNHDAMYWYRQDPGQGLRLIYYSQIVNDFQKGDIAEGYSVSREKKESFPLTVTSAQKNPTAFYLCASSIDAGQGYNEQFFGPGTRLTVL.